These 3 T cell receptor beta chains share one sample of origin, sequenced in a study of T cells expressing NK-cell markers. TCRdb reprocessed the 5' RACE reads and reports one entry per CDR3 protein, with no DNA. Here the sample table reports about 460,000 distinct CDR3 sequences. Sequencing was done on a sample of blood T cells: a sorted CD56 or NKG2C T cell subset, CD4+ or CD8+ T cells, or bulk PBMC T cells (not recorded which). Every receptor here comes from a woman in her forties or fifties in good health.

The chain has TRBV7-2 and TRBJ2-2; TCRdb outputs TRBD2, but without DNA this stays unchecked. This CDR3 is 15 amino acids long. Germline loops: CDR1 SGHTA, CDR2 FQGNSA. The CDR3 region is CASSLGPSGTGELFF.

V is TRBV12-3 or TRBV12-4 and J is TRBJ2-1. This CDR3 comprises 12 residues. The CDR3 loop is CASSRGYNEQFF.

The genes are TRBV21-1 and TRBJ2-1; TCRdb returns TRBD2, unconfirmable since there is no DNA. TRBV21-1 is a pseudogene. CDR3 length equals 15 residues. The CDR3 here is CASSTGSGYYNEQFF.